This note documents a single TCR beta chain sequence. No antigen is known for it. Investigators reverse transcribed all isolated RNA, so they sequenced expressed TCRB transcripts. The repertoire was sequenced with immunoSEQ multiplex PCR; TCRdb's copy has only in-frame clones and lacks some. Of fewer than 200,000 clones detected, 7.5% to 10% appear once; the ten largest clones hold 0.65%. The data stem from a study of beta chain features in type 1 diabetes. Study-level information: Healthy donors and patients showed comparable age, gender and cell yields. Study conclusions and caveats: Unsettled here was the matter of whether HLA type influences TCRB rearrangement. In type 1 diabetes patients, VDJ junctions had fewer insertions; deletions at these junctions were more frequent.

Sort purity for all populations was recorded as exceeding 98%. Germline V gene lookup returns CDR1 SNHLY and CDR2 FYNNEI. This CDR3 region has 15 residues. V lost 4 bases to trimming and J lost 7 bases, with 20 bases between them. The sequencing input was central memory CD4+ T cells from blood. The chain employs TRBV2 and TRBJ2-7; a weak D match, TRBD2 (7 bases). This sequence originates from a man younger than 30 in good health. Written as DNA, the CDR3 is TGTGCCAGCAGTGGAAACTGGGGGGGGGCCGGGGAGCAGTACTTC. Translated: CASSGNWGGAGEQYF.